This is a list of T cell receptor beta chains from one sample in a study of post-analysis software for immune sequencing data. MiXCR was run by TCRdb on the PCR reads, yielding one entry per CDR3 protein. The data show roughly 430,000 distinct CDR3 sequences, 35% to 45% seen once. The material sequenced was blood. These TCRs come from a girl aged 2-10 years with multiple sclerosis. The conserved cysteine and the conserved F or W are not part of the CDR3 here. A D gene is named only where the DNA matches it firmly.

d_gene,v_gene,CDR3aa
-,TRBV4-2,ASSQDHSEGNEQY
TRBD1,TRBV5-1,ASSWDRGLSTDTQY
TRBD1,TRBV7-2,ASSLLTGGEAADTQY
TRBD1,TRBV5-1,ASSSTGTGYGTDTQY
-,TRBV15,ATSRDGRSTDTQY
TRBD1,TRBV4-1,ASSRQGIQDSPLH
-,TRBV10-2,ASSESGAGTQETQY
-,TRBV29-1,SVASLNEQY
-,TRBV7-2,ASSRRKETQY
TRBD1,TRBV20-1,SARVGQGAGYEQY
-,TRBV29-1,SVEVPTVNEQF
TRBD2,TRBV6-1,ASIQRDYNYEQY
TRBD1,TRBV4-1,ASSQPRDRVNEQY
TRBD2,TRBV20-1,SAKTSAETQY
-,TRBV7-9,ASSLAWDTQY
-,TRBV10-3,ASRGERYGYT
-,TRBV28,ASRPRTSPHTDTQY
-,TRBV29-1,SVLWGSELGGYT
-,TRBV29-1,SVALRLSSYEQF
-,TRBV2,ASIERGAEVETQY